These 8 T cell receptor beta chains came from one sample sequenced in a study of T cell responses to AZD1222 COVID-19 vaccine. The protocol was immunoSEQ multiplex PCR, while the TCRdb copy is restricted to in-frame clones and leaves out a portion. The profile shows 140,000 or so clones, 85% to 95% of them singletons. The sample here was peripheral blood, taken after recovery from COVID-19. Receptors were obtained from an adult who had recovered from COVID-19.

The J gene is TRBJ1-1, the V gene TRBV27, with D hard to call. CDR1 is MNHEY and CDR2 is SMNVEV in the germline V gene (reference sequence). Trimming removed 10 bases at V and 3 bases at J, with 15 bases between. This CDR3 has 13 residues. The CDR3 region has the DNA TGTGCCACCCATCGCGGAGGTGACACTGAAGCTTTCTTT. Translation gives CATHRGGDTEAFF.

This chain's CDR3 is CASSPDSGRTATEQYF. The CDR3 DNA reads as TGTGCCAGTAGTCCGGACTCGGGCAGAACCGCTACTGAGCAGTACTTC. This chain connects TRBV19 to TRBJ2-7, with a possible D match to TRBD2 (5 bases). Germline values: CDR1 LNHDA, CDR2 SQIVND (reference sequence). CDR3 length equals 16 residues. The germline V and J ends were trimmed by 5 bases and 7 bases, with 24 bases remaining between them.

The gene calls are TRBV5-6 and TRBJ2-2; the D gene could be TRBD1 or TRBD2 (5 bases each). Germline CDR1 SGHDT, CDR2 YYEEEE. The CDR3 spans 15 residues. The ends were cut back, 3 bases at V and 3 bases at J, with 12 bases in the middle. CDR3 residues: CASSSGARDTGELFF. Here the CDR3 DNA reads TGTGCCAGCAGCTCCGGGGCCCGGGACACCGGGGAGCTGTTTTTT.

This chain links TRBV6-5 with TRBJ2-7; D is undetermined. CDR3 length: 16 amino acids. Germline values: CDR1 MNHEY, CDR2 SVGAGI. The V end lost 0 bases, the J end lost 3 bases, and 15 bases lay between the germline ends. The chain's CDR3 is CASSYSILRNFYEQYF. As DNA, the CDR3 is TGTGCCAGCAGTTACTCGATCCTCAGAAACTTCTACGAGCAGTACTTC.

V usage is TRBV11-3 and J usage is TRBJ2-2; 7 positions agree with TRBD2. J lost 3 bases, V lost 0 bases, and 7 bases had no gene match. This CDR3 is built from 17 residues. CDR1 is SGHNT and CDR2 is YENEEA in the germline V gene. CDR3 in amino acids: CASSLDLGGSYTGELFF. The CDR3, as DNA: TGTGCCAGCAGCTTAGATTTGGGGGGGAGCTACACCGGGGAGCTGTTTTTT.

This clone was counted between two and nine times. The V call is TRBV4-1, the J call TRBJ1-1; D unclear. Trimming stripped 0 bases from V and 4 bases from J, with 9 bases between. The CDR3 totals 14 residues. Germline V gives CDR1 MGHRA, CDR2 YSYEKL. CDR3 nucleotides: TGCGCCAGCAGCCAAGAGGAAGTCGTCACTGAAGCTTTCTTT. Translation gives CASSQEEVVTEAFF.

CDR3 protein: CASRIGHANSPLHF. DNA of the CDR3: TGTGCCAGCAGGATCGGACATGCGAATTCACCCCTCCACTTT. The chain joins TRBV27 to TRBJ1-6, with a weak D call TRBD1 (5 bases). CDR1 MNHEY and CDR2 SMNVEV come from the germline V gene (reference sequence). The CDR3 has 14 amino acids. V was pared by 6 bases and J by 7 bases, with 13 bases between.

This clone was counted a few times. V usage is TRBV28 and J usage is TRBJ1-5, with D perhaps matching TRBD1 (5 bases). This CDR3 is built from 15 residues. V gave up 8 bases and J gave up 2 bases, with 16 bases separating them. In germline, CDR1 is MDHEN, CDR2 SYDVKM. The DNA of the CDR3 is TGTGCCAGCCGAGCAGCAGGGCGAGGCAATCAGCCCCAGCATTTT. Encoded protein: CASRAAGRGNQPQHF.